This is a list of T cell receptor beta chains from one sample in a study of T cell responses to AZD1222 COVID-19 vaccine. Data came from immunoSEQ multiplex PCR; TCRdb stores just in-frame clones and leaves some out. The sample includes 100,000 or so clones, approximately 89% seen only once; the top ten take roughly a tenth. Source: peripheral blood, taken 28 days after the second AZD1222 dose. The receptors shown here come from an adult who received the AZD1222 COVID-19 vaccine. Both conserved end residues are part of each CDR3. A D gene is named only where the DNA matches it firmly. Some rows have no size entry. The others give once, few or many, or a class for an expanded clone.

j_call	v_call	d_call	clone_size	cdr3_aa	cdr3_nt
TRBJ2-4	TRBV3-1/TRBV3-2	NA	NA	CASSRGLAKNIQYF	TGTGCCAGCAGCCGGGGACTAGCCAAAAACATTCAGTACTTC
TRBJ2-1	TRBV14	NA	few	CASSQQLSGTFYNEQFF	TGTGCCAGCAGCCAACAATTATCAGGAACCTTCTACAATGAGCAGTTCTTC
TRBJ1-1	TRBV10-3	TRBD1	NA	CAISRDRGLTEAFF	TGTGCCATCAGTCGGGACAGGGGGTTGACTGAAGCTTTCTTT
TRBJ1-5	TRBV19	NA	NA	CASSSHSGASSNQPQHF	TGTGCCAGTAGTTCCCATTCAGGGGCCAGTAGCAATCAGCCCCAGCATTTT
TRBJ2-5	TRBV28	NA	NA	CASSQTRDTQETQYF	TGTGCCAGCAGTCAGACCCGGGACACACAAGAGACCCAGTACTTC
TRBJ1-1	TRBV7-2	TRBD1	NA	CASSLAGQSNTEAFF	TGTGCCAGCAGCTTAGCGGGACAGAGTAACACTGAAGCTTTCTTT
TRBJ1-6	TRBV6-5	NA	NA	CASSYDRYYNSPLHF	TGTGCCAGCAGTTACGACCGATACTATAATTCACCCCTCCACTTT
TRBJ2-2	TRBV29-1	TRBD1	NA	CSVETGGLDTGELFF	TGCAGCGTTGAGACAGGGGGGTTGGACACCGGGGAGCTGTTTTTT
TRBJ1-6	TRBV18	NA	NA	CASSPRDNSPLHF	TGTGCCAGCTCACCTCGAGATAATTCACCCCTCCACTTT
TRBJ2-3	TRBV20-1	NA	once	CSARTSDTQYF	TGCAGTGCTAGAACGTCCGATACGCAGTATTTT
TRBJ2-5	TRBV6-4	TRBD2	NA	CASSLTSGGGQETQYF	TGTGCCAGCAGTCTTACTAGCGGGGGGGGCCAAGAGACCCAGTACTTC
TRBJ1-2	TRBV19	TRBD1	NA	CASSDWLRDRKGYTF	TGTGCCAGTAGTGACTGGCTCCGGGACAGGAAGGGCTACACCTTC
TRBJ1-2	TRBV28	NA	NA	CASTQGRSYGYTF	TGTGCCAGCACCCAAGGGAGATCCTATGGCTACACCTTC
TRBJ2-3	TRBV28	TRBD2	NA	CASSFSGGTTDTQYF	TGTGCCAGCAGTTTTAGCGGGGGGACGACAGATACGCAGTATTTT
TRBJ2-1	TRBV10-1	NA	once	CASSDSGILNEQFF	TGCGCCAGCAGTGATTCGGGTATTTTGAATGAGCAGTTCTTC
TRBJ1-4	TRBV7-2	TRBD1	NA	CASSSRDRVGEKLFF	TGTGCCAGCAGCTCCAGGGACAGGGTCGGTGAAAAACTGTTTTTT